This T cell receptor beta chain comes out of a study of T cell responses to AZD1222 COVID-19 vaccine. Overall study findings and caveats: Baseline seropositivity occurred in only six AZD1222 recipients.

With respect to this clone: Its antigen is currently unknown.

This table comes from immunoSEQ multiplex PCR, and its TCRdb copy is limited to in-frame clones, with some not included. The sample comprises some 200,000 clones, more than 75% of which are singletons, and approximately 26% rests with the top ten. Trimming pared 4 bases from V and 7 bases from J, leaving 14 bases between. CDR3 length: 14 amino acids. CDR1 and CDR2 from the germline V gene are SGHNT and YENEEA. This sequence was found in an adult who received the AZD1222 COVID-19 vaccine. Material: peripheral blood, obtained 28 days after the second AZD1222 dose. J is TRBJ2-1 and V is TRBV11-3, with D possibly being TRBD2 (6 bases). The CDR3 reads CASSSVGGLNEQFF. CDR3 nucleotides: TGTGCCAGCAGCTCCGTGGGGGGACTGAATGAGCAGTTCTTC.